This paragraph reports one T cell receptor beta chain. What it binds is unknown. The CDR3 spans 14 residues. CDR1 is SNHLY and CDR2 is FYNNEI in the germline V gene. With 6 bases removed from V and 1 base from J, the gap between germline ends came to 12 bases. Time point reported: baseline, week 1 (first vaccination visit). Treatment reported: pre-vaccination baseline after standard-of-care therapy. Each of the donors came in with new WHO grade 3 or 4 astrocytomas that were IDH1-mutant and ATRX-lost. Sequenced by immunoSEQ multiplex PCR; TCRdb stores in-frame clones only, minus some. The data contain 80,000 to 100,000 clones, approximately 80% of them singletons. These data belong to a study of a mutant IDH1 vaccine in newly diagnosed glioma. Looking at the study overall: It was radiotherapy, temozolomide, or both that patients received previously, with most receiving both. Points from the study as a whole: Pseudoprogression apparently lacked any relation to changes in top peripheral T cell clonotypes. The vaccine induced immune responses, and these occurred in approximately 93% of patients.

The clonotype comes from a man between 40 and 49 years old with glioma. Some clones in this sample may be carry-over from other donors' samples. The V and J genes are TRBV2 and TRBJ1-1; D is perhaps TRBD1 (6 bases). Here the sequenced sample was PBMCs, taken from a glioma patient treated with radiotherapy, temozolomide or both. Here the CDR3 DNA reads TGTGCCAGCAGGAAAACGACAGGGAACACTGAAGCTTTCTTT. Amino acids: CASRKTTGNTEAFF.